The 17 T cell receptor beta chains presented below share a single source sample, sequenced in a study of T cells in pancreatic ductal adenocarcinoma. Surgery without prior neoadjuvant therapy was the treatment of the selected pancreatic ductal adenocarcinoma patients. TCRdb's table, derived via immunoSEQ multiplex PCR, lists solely in-frame clones and lacks some. The sample carries approximately 13,000 clones, 80% to 90% recorded once. Specimen: PBMCs. All receptors come from a human donor with pancreatic ductal adenocarcinoma.

V usage is TRBV28 and J usage is TRBJ2-7; D assignment may be TRBD1 or TRBD2 (5 bases each). With 1 base removed from V and 3 bases from J, the gap between germline ends came to 16 bases. In germline, CDR1 is MDHEN, CDR2 SYDVKM. This CDR3 spans 16 amino acids. CDR3 bases: TGTGCCAGCAGTTTATCTTCCCTCGGGGACCTCTACGAGCAGTACTTC. This sequence encodes CASSLSSLGDLYEQYF.

The rearrangement joins TRBV11-2 to TRBJ1-2; 8 bases line up with TRBD1. The germline V gene has CDR1 SGHAT and CDR2 FQNNGV. J gave up 6 bases and V 6 bases, and 6 bases lay outside the gene matches. The CDR3 runs 13 residues. The CDR3 protein is CASRATGGNGYTF. In DNA form, the CDR3 reads TGTGCCAGCAGGGCAACAGGGGGAAATGGCTACACCTTC.

The chain uses TRBV9 and TRBJ2-2; 12 nucleotides align to TRBD2. J lost 8 bases, V lost 4 bases, and 6 bases had no gene match. The CDR3 is 15 residues long. CDR1 and CDR2 from the germline V gene are SGDLS and YYNGEE. CDR3 DNA: TGTGCCAGCAGCAAGCGACTAGCGGGGGTTGGGGAGCTGTTTTTT. This codes for CASSKRLAGVGELFF.

The chain employs TRBV6-5 and TRBJ1-2; no definite D call. The CDR3 has 14 residues. Germline values: CDR1 MNHEY, CDR2 SVGAGI. Trimming shortened V by 6 bases and J by 8 bases, and 19 bases separated the two germline ends. The CDR3 is CASRSLRGVSGYTF. The CDR3 nucleotides are TGTGCCAGCAGGTCCCTGCGGGGAGTGAGCGGCTACACCTTC.

The V call is TRBV13, the J call TRBJ2-3; 15 bases match TRBD2. V lost 6 bases to trimming and J lost 2 bases; unmatched junction nucleotides: 9. Germline CDR1 is PRHDT and CDR2 is FYEKMQ (reference sequence). The CDR3 has 18 amino acids. The CDR3 nucleotides are TGTGCCAGCAGTGAAGCAGGGACTAGCGGGAGGACCACAGATACGCAGTATTTT. Protein: CASSEAGTSGRTTDTQYF.

This chain joins TRBV5-6 and TRBJ2-5, with TRBD2 identical over 9 bases. Germline CDR1 reads SGHDT; CDR2 reads YYEEEE. With V trimmed by 2 bases and J by 5 bases, 7 bases remained unmatched. This CDR3 is 15 amino acids long. The CDR3 loop reads CASSFGTSMRETQYF. The DNA for the CDR3 is TGTGCCAGCAGCTTCGGGACTAGCATGCGGGAGACCCAGTACTTC.

The CDR3 DNA sequence: TGTGCCAGCAGCCTGGCAGTGGGGAACGACATCACAGATACGCAGTATTTT. It encodes CASSLAVGNDITDTQYF. The chain couples TRBV9 to TRBJ2-3, with D hard to call. Trimming cost V 4 bases and J 2 bases, with 20 bases left between them. Germline V gives CDR1 SGDLS, CDR2 YYNGEE. This CDR3 is built from 17 residues.

The J gene is TRBJ2-3, the V gene TRBV30; no clear D gene. Trimming pared 3 bases from V and 2 bases from J, leaving 9 bases between. The CDR3 has 13 residues. The germline V gene has CDR1 GTSNPN and CDR2 SVGIG (reference sequence). The CDR3 sequence: CAWRTPPTDTQYF. CDR3 nucleotide sequence: TGTGCCTGGAGAACGCCCCCCACAGATACGCAGTATTTT. Based on the CDR3 plus reference TRBV30 and TRBJ2-3, the full variable domain is SQTIHQWPATLVQPVGSPLSLECTVEGTSNPNLYWYRQAAGRGLQLLFYSVGIGQISSEVPQNLSASRPQDRQFILSSKKLLLSDSGFYLCAWRTPPTDTQYFGPGTRLTVL.

The chain couples TRBV15 to TRBJ2-2; 10 bases fit TRBD2. Germline V gene sequence: CDR1 LNHNV, CDR2 YYDKDF (reference sequence). With V trimmed by 5 bases and J by 8 bases, 11 bases remained unmatched. This CDR3 region has 16 residues. CDR3 in amino acids: CATSGLAGGRSGELFF. DNA for the CDR3: TGTGCCACCAGCGGTTTAGCGGGAGGTCGTTCGGGGGAGCTGTTTTTT.

This clone has a handful of counts. This chain connects TRBV5-4 to TRBJ2-1; D gene ambiguous. V was pared by 4 bases and J by 5 bases, with 13 bases between. This CDR3 is built from 14 residues. The germline V gene encodes CDR1 SGHNT and CDR2 YYREEE (reference sequence). CDR3 residues: CASSADPTNNEQFF. CDR3 nucleotides: TGTGCCAGCAGCGCGGATCCCACCAACAATGAGCAGTTCTTC.

The gene calls are TRBV2 and TRBJ1-2; D is uncertain. Germline assignment: CDR1 SNHLY and CDR2 FYNNEI. The CDR3 contains 13 residues. The V end was cut by 1 base, the J end by 4 bases, with 7 bases between. CDR3 sequence: CASSEGQFYGYTF. In DNA form, the CDR3 reads TGTGCCAGCAGTGAAGGGCAGTTCTATGGCTACACCTTC.

This sequence joins TRBV6-1 and TRBJ2-2, with TRBD2 identical over 12 bases. The V and J ends lost 0 bases and 0 bases, in that order; junction bases with no gene match: 2. The CDR3 totals 18 residues. Germline values: CDR1 MNHNS, CDR2 SASEGT. The CDR3, as DNA: TGTGCCAGCAGTGAAGCGCTAGCGGGGGGGGCGAACACCGGGGAGCTGTTTTTT. Translation gives CASSEALAGGANTGELFF.

In DNA form, the CDR3 reads TGTGCCAGCAGCTTAGGGGTCCGGGGGGTGGCTTTCTTT. This gives the protein CASSLGVRGVAFF. The V call is TRBV13, the J call TRBJ1-1, with a tentative D call TRBD1 (5 bases). This CDR3 spans 13 amino acids. Per germline, CDR1 PRHDT and CDR2 FYEKMQ (reference sequence). Trimming removed 0 bases at V and 11 bases at J, with 13 bases between.

The J gene is TRBJ2-1, the V gene TRBV29-1, with TRBD2 identical over 11 bases. The ends lost 7 bases at V and 11 bases at J; junction bases unmatched: 7. The CDR3 runs to 12 residues. Per germline, CDR1 SQVTM and CDR2 ANQGSEA. The CDR3 spells CSGTGTSGKQFF. The CDR3 nucleotides are TGCAGCGGCACCGGGACTAGCGGCAAGCAGTTCTTC.

The chain uses TRBV7-3 and TRBJ2-7, with D tentatively TRBD1 (6 bases). Trimming left V 6 bases short and J 3 bases short, with 18 bases between. Germline CDR1 is SGHTA and CDR2 is FQGTGA. This CDR3 is built from 15 residues. The CDR3, as DNA: TGTGCCAGCAGGTATACAGGGTCCTTGTTCTACGAGCAGTACTTC. Translated: CASRYTGSLFYEQYF.

The chain recombines TRBV6-6 with TRBJ2-5; D is unresolved. CDR3 length: 13 amino acids. V gave up 8 bases and J gave up 7 bases, with 17 bases separating them. The V gene's germline CDR1 is MNHNY and CDR2 SVGAGI (reference sequence). CDR3 amino acids: CASHRQEDGTQYF. DNA for the CDR3: TGTGCCAGCCATCGGCAGGAAGATGGGACCCAGTACTTC.

The J gene is TRBJ2-3, the V gene TRBV7-9, with D uncertain. V was clipped by 6 bases and J by 4 bases, with 11 bases between them. This CDR3 is 13 amino acids long. Germline V CDR1 and CDR2: SEHNR, FQNEAQ (reference sequence). The CDR3 DNA reads as TGTGCCAGCAGGGGTGGGTCGCCAGATACGCAGTATTTT. This encodes CASRGGSPDTQYF. The full variable domain, in which reference TRBV7-9 and TRBJ2-3 provide the parts outside the CDR3, is DTGVSQNPRHKITKRGQNVTFRCDPISEHNRLYWYRQTLGQGPEFLTYFQNEAQLEKSRLLSDRFSAERPKGSFSTLEIQRTEQGDSAMYLCASRGGSPDTQYFGPGTRLTVL.